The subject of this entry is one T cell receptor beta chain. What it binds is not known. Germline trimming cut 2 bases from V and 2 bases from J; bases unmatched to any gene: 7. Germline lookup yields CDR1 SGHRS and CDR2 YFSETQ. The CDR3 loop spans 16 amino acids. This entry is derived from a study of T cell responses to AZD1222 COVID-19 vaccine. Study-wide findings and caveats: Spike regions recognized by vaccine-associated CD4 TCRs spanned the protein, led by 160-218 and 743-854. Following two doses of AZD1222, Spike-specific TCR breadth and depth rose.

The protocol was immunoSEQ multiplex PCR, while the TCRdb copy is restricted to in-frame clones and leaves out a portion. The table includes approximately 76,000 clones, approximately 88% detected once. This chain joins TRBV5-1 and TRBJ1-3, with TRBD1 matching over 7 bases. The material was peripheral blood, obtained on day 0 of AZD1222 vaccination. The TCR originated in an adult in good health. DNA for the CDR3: TGCGCCAGCAGCTTCCGGACAGGAGCGGCTGGAAACACCATATATTTT. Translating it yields CASSFRTGAAGNTIYF.